The 9 T cell receptor beta chains reported below all come from one sample, sequenced in a study of PD-1 blockade in classical Hodgkin lymphoma. Measured with immunoSEQ multiplex PCR; TCRdb has only the in-frame clones, and not every one. This sample has tens of thousands of clones, with 87% found just once. The time point denotes: cycle 4 day 1 (C4D1), after less than seven weeks of nivolumab. With no exception, relapse followed autologous stem cell transplantation in all patients, and brentuximab vedotin exposure varied. Sequenced here: peripheral blood mononuclear cells (PBMCs), sampled before the fourth cycle of nivolumab. These receptors originate from a human donor with classical Hodgkin lymphoma.

The CDR3 nucleotides read TGTGCCAGCTTCCAAGACAGGACTAGCTCCTACGAGCAGTACTTC. This codes for CASFQDRTSSYEQYF. This rearrangement joins TRBV18 to TRBJ2-7, with D maybe TRBD2 (7 bases). Trimming pared 7 bases from V and 0 bases from J, leaving 16 bases between. The CDR3 sequence is 15 residues long. The germline gives CDR1 KGHSH, CDR2 LQKENI.

V is TRBV28 and J is TRBJ2-2; D tentatively fits TRBD1 or TRBD2 (5 bases each). Looked up from germline, CDR1 is MDHEN and CDR2 is SYDVKM. This CDR3 region has 15 residues. Deletions cut 3 bases from V and 5 bases from J, with 13 bases between. CDR3 DNA sequence: TGTGCCAGCAGTTTTACCCAGGGACGGACCGGGGAGCTGTTTTTT. This translates into CASSFTQGRTGELFF. Using reference TRBV28 and TRBJ2-2 for the parts outside the CDR3, the full variable domain is DVKVTQSSRYLVKRTGEKVFLECVQDMDHENMFWYRQDPGLGLRLIYFSYDVKMKEKGDIPEGYSVSREKKERFSLILESASTNQTSMYLCASSFTQGRTGELFFGEGSRLTVL.

V is TRBV9 and J is TRBJ1-4; 8 nucleotides align to TRBD1. Trimming at V came to 3 bases and at J to 7 bases, leaving 8 bases not matched to a gene. CDR3 length: 15 residues. The germline gives CDR1 SGDLS, CDR2 YYNGEE. CDR3: CASSGSDRVGEKLFF. The CDR3 DNA reads as TGTGCCAGCAGCGGGTCGGACAGGGTCGGTGAAAAACTGTTTTTT.

The chain uses TRBV5-1 and TRBJ2-7; no reliable D call. Germline V gives CDR1 SGHRS, CDR2 YFSETQ. The V gene lost 0 bases and the J gene lost 7 bases, with 11 bases spanning the gap. CDR3 length: 13 amino acids. CDR3 nucleotide sequence: TGCGCCAGCAGCTTGGCTTTAGCAGCAGAGCAGTACTTC. The encoded protein is CASSLALAAEQYF.

J is TRBJ2-7 and V is TRBV5-1; TRBD2 might be the D (5 bases). This CDR3 region has 15 residues. Trimming left V 4 bases short and J 2 bases short, with 16 bases between. Germline V gives CDR1 SGHRS, CDR2 YFSETQ. The CDR3 DNA reads TGCGCCAGCAGCCCCGGGTCAGGAGGCCCCTACGAGCAGTACTTC. As protein: CASSPGSGGPYEQYF.

The rearrangement joins TRBV28 to TRBJ2-7, with D possibly TRBD2 on 5 matching bases. The CDR3 runs to 14 residues. Germline values: CDR1 MDHEN, CDR2 SYDVKM. Trimming shortened V by 8 bases and J by 3 bases, and 17 bases separated the two germline ends. CDR3 protein: CASAVPRGFYEQYF. The CDR3 DNA reads as TGTGCCAGCGCAGTACCACGGGGTTTCTACGAGCAGTACTTC.

V is TRBV5-1 and J is TRBJ1-1, with D maybe TRBD1 (6 bases). The CDR3 is 16 amino acids. The V end was cut by 0 bases, the J end by 8 bases, with 20 bases between. Germline V gene lookup returns CDR1 SGHRS and CDR2 YFSETQ. CDR3 nucleotide sequence: TGCGCCAGCAGCTTGGCCCCACAGGGCGTTGGAGCGGAAGCTTTCTTT. Protein product: CASSLAPQGVGAEAFF.

Regarding this clone: This sample also contains other DNA sequences that code for the same CDR3. The V and J genes are TRBV5-1 and TRBJ1-3, with TRBD1 as a possible D gene (5 bases). Germline V CDR1 and CDR2: SGHRS, YFSETQ. There are 13 residues in the CDR3. The V gene lost 4 bases and the J gene lost 4 bases, with 9 bases spanning the gap. The CDR3 sequence is CASSPEGGNTIYF. The CDR3, as DNA: TGCGCCAGCAGCCCGGAGGGGGGAAACACCATATATTTT.

The chain joins TRBV6-6 to TRBJ1-1, with 7 positions matching TRBD1. The V gene's germline CDR1 is MNHNY and CDR2 SVGAGI (reference sequence). The CDR3 has 15 residues. J was trimmed by 3 bases and V by 6 bases; bases with no gene match: 10. The CDR3 here is CASSRTTGMDTEAFF. In nucleotides, the CDR3 is TGTGCCAGCAGCCGAACGACAGGGATGGACACTGAAGCTTTCTTT.